This is a list of T cell receptor beta chains from one sample in a study of T cell repertoires in cytomegalovirus infection. TCRdb itself ran the reads through MiXCR, one entry per CDR3 protein. This table holds fewer than 550,000 distinct CDR3 sequences, roughly 12% found once. The sample consisted of PBMCs. These receptors all come from a human donor in good health (CMV status not recorded). Some clones in this sample may be carry-over from other donors' samples. Each CDR3 is given with its conserved first and last residue. The D gene is left open where the match is weak. The size entry gives once, few or many counts, or a class when the clone is expanded.

>TRBJ1-6|few|TRBV3-1|-
CASSGVIGQARNSPLHF
TGTGCCAGCAGCGGGGTGATAGGCCAAGCAAGGAATTCACCCCTCCACTTT
>TRBJ2-3|many|TRBV28|TRBD2
CASSPSGSKTDTQYF
TGTGCCAGCAGCCCTAGCGGGAGCAAGACAGATACGCAGTATTTT
>TRBJ1-5|many|TRBV27|-
CASSWGPLNQPQHF
TGTGCCAGCAGTTGGGGACCACTCAATCAGCCCCAGCATTTT
>TRBJ1-1|many|TRBV2|TRBD1
CASSLTGGGLSEAFF
TGTGCCAGCAGTTTGACAGGGGGAGGCTTGAGTGAAGCTTTCTTT
>TRBJ2-1|many|TRBV27|-
CASRNGVSYNEQFF
TGTGCCAGCAGGAATGGGGTCTCCTACAATGAGCAGTTCTTC
>TRBJ1-1|many|TRBV10-3|TRBD1
CAISGTGGNTEAFF
TGTGCCATCAGTGGGACAGGGGGGAACACTGAAGCTTTCTTT
>TRBJ1-2|many|TRBV12-5|-
CASGLHVGNYGYTF
TGTGCTAGTGGTTTGCATGTCGGTAACTATGGCTACACCTTC
>TRBJ2-1|few|TRBV18|TRBD1
CASSPQVPQGAGEQFF
TGTGCCAGCTCGCCACAAGTTCCACAGGGGGCTGGTGAGCAGTTCTTC
>TRBJ1-1|many|TRBV12-3/TRBV12-4|TRBD1
CASSLGYRGSTEAFF
TGTGCCAGCAGTTTGGGGTACAGGGGAAGTACTGAAGCTTTCTTT
>TRBJ2-2|many|TRBV28|TRBD1
CASRETGTNTGELFF
TGTGCCAGCAGAGAGACAGGGACGAACACCGGGGAGCTGTTTTTT